This TCR beta chain was obtained from a study of blood T cell repertoires in COVID-19. Study-wide background: Whether acute or convalescent, the COVID-19 samples came from the United States, Italy and Spain. The analysed material was cDNA or gDNA that came from T cells, B-cell-depleted T cells, or PBMCs.

CDR3 length: 15 amino acids. V was trimmed by 2 bases and J by 0 bases, leaving 8 bases between them. Per germline, CDR1 MNHEY and CDR2 SVGEGT. In the original analysis: It was from reference gene primer amplification that nucleated cell counts were estimated. The data were produced by immunoSEQ multiplex PCR, yet TCRdb's version contains in-frame clones alone and is incomplete. That table gives V, J and clone size, and the DNA gave D and trimming. The sample lists over 350,000 clones; around 89% were seen once. This receptor was identified in a woman aged 18-29 years who had recovered from COVID-19. This chain connects TRBV6-2 or TRBV6-3 to TRBJ2-1; no reliable D call. Sequencing was performed on PBMCs or T cells enriched from blood (not recorded which). Here the CDR3 reads CASSYELSSYNEQFF. In DNA, the CDR3 is TGTGCCAGCAGTTACGAGCTGAGCTCCTACAATGAGCAGTTCTTC.